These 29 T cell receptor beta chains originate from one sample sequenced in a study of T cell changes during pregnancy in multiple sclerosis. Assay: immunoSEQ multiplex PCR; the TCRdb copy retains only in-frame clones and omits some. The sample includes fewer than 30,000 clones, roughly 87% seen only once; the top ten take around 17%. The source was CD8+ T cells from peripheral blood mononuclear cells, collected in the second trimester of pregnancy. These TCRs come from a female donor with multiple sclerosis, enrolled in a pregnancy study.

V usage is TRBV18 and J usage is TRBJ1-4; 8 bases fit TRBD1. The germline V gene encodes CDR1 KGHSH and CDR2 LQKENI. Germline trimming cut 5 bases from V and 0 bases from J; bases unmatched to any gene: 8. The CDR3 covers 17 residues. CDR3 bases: TGTGCCAGCTCAATGGACAGGGCCCTCCCAACTAATGAAAAACTGTTTTTT. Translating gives CASSMDRALPTNEKLFF.

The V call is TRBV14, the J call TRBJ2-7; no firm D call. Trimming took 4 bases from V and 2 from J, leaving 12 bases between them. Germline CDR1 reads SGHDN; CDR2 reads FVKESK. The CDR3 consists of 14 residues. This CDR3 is CASSLETRAYEQYF. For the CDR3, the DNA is TGTGCCAGCAGCCTCGAGACACGAGCCTACGAGCAGTACTTC.

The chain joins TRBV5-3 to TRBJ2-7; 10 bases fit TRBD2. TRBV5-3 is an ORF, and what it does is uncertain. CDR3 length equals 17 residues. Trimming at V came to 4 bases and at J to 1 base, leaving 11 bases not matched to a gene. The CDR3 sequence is CARSQDGTSVLSYEQYF. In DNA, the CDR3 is TGTGCCAGAAGCCAGGACGGGACTAGCGTTCTTTCCTACGAGCAGTACTTC.

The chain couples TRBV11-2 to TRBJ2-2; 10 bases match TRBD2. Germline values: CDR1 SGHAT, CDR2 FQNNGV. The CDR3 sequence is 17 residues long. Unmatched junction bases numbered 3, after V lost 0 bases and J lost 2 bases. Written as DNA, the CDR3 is TGTGCCAGCAGCTTAGACCGGACTAGCGGTAACACCGGGGAGCTGTTTTTT. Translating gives CASSLDRTSGNTGELFF.

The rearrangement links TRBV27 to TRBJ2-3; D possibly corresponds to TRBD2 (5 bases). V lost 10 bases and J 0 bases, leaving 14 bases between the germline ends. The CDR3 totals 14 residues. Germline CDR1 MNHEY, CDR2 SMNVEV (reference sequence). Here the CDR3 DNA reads TGTGCCACCCGAGCGGTGACTAGCACAGATACGCAGTATTTT. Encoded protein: CATRAVTSTDTQYF.

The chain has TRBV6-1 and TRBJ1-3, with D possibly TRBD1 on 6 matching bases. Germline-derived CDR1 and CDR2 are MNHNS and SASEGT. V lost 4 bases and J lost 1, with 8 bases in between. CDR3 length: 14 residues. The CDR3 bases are TGTGCCAGCAGTGGGACAGAGTCTGGAAACACCATATATTTT. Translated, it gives CASSGTESGNTIYF.

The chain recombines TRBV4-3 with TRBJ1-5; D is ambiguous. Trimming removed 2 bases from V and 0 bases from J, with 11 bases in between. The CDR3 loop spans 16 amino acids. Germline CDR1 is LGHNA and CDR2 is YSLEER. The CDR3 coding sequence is TGCGCCAGCAGCCAAAACGCGGGCTATAGCAATCAGCCCCAGCATTTT. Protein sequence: CASSQNAGYSNQPQHF.

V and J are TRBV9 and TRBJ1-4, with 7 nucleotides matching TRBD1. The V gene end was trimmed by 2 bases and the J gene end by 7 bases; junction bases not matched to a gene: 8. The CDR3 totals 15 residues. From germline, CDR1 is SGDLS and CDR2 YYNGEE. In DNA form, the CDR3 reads TGTGCCAGCAGCGTCGACAGGGAATACGGTGAAAAACTGTTTTTT. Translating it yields CASSVDREYGEKLFF.

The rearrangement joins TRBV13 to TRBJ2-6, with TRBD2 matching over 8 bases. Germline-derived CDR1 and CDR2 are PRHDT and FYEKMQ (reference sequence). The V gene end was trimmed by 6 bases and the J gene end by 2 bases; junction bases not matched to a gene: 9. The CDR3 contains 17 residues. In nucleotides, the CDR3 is TGTGCCAGCAGGGGGATCGGGGGGGAGACTGGGGCCAACGTCCTGACTTTC. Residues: CASRGIGGETGANVLTF. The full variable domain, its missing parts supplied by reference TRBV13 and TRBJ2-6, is AAGVIQSPRHLIKEKRETATLKCYPIPRHDTVYWYQQGPGQDPQFLISFYEKMQSDKGSIPDRFSAQQFSDYHSELNMSSLELGDSALYFCASRGIGGETGANVLTFGAGSRLTVL.

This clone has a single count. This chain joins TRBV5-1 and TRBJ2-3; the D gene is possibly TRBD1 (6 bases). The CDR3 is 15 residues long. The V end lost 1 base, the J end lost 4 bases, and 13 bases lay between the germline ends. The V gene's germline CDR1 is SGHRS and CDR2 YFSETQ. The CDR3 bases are TGCGCCAGCAGCTTGAAACTGGGGGCCGCAGATACGCAGTATTTT. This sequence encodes CASSLKLGAADTQYF.

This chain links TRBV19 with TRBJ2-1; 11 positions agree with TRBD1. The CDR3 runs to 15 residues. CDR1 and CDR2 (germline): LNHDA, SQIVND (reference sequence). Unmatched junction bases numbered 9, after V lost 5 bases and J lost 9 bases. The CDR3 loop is CASSFTGTGGIEQFF. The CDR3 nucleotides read TGTGCCAGTAGTTTCACCGGGACAGGGGGTATTGAGCAGTTCTTC.

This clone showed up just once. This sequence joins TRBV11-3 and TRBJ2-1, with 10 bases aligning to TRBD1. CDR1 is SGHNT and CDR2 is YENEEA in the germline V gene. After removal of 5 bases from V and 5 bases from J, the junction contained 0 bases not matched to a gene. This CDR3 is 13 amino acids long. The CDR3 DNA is TGTGCCAGCAGCGGGACAGGGGACAATGAGCAGTTCTTC. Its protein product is CASSGTGDNEQFF.

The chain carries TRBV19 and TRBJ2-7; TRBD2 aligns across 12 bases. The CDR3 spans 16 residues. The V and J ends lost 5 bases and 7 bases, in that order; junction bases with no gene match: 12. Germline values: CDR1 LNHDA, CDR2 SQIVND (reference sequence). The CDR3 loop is CASSVMTSGRSGEQYF. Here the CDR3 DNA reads TGTGCCAGTAGTGTTATGACTAGCGGGAGAAGTGGGGAGCAGTACTTC.

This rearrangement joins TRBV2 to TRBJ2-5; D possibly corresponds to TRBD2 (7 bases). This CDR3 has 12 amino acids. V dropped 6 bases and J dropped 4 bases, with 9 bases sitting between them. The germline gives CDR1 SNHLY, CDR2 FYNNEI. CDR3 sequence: CASRGGAETQYF. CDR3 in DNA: TGTGCCAGCAGGGGGGGGGCAGAGACCCAGTACTTC.

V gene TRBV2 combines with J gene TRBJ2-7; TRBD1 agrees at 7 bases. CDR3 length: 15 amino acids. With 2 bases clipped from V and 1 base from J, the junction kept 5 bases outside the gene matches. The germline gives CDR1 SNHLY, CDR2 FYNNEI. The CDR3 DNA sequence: TGTGCCAGCAGTGAACGATGGGACAGTTCCTACGAGCAGTACTTC. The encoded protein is CASSERWDSSYEQYF.

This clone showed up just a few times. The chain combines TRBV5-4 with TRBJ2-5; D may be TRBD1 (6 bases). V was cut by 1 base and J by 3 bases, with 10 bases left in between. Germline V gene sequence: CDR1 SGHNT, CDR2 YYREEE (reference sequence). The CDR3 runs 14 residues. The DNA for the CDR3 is TGTGCCAGCAGCTTGACGGCAGGGGAAGAGACCCAGTACTTC. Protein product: CASSLTAGEETQYF. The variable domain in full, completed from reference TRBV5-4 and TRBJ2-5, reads ETGVTQSPTHLIKTRGQQVTLRCSSQSGHNTVSWYQQALGQGPQFIFQYYREEENGRGNFPPRFSGLQFPNYSSELNVNALELDDSALYLCASSLTAGEETQYFGPGTRLLVL.

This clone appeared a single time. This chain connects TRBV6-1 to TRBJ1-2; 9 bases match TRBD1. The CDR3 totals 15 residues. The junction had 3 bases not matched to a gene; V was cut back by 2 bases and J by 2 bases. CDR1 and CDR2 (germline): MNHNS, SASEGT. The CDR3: CASSEWGTGNYGYTF. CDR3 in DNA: TGTGCCAGCAGTGAATGGGGGACAGGGAACTATGGCTACACCTTC.

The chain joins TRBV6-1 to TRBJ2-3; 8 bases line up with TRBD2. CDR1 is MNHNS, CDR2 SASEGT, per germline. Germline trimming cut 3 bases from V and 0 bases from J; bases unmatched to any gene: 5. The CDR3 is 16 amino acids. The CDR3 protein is CASSDLAGGSTDTQYF. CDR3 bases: TGTGCCAGCAGTGACCTAGCGGGTGGGAGCACAGATACGCAGTATTTT.

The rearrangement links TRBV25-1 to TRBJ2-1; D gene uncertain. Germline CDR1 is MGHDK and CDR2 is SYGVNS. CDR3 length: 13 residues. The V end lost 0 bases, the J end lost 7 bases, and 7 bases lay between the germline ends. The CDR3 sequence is CASSEYGENEQFF. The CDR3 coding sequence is TGTGCCAGCAGTGAATATGGAGAGAATGAGCAGTTCTTC.

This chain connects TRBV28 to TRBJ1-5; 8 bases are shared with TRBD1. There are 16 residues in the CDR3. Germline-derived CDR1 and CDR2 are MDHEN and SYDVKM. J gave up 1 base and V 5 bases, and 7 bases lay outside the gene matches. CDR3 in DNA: TGTGCCAGCAGTCCCGAGACAGGGGCGAGCAATCAGCCCCAGCATTTT. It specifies CASSPETGASNQPQHF.

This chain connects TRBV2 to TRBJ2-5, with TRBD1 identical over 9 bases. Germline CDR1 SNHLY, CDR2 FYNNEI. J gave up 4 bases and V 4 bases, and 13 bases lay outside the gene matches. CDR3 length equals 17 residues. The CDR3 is CASSGWRDRVLGETQYF. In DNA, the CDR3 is TGTGCCAGCAGTGGTTGGCGGGACAGGGTCTTGGGAGAGACCCAGTACTTC.

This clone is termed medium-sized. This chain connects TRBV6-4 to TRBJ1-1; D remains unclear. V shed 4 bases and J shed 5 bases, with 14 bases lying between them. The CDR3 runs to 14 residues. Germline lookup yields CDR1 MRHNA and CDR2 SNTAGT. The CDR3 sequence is CASSATADSTEAFF. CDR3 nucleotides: TGTGCCAGCAGTGCTACAGCGGATTCGACTGAAGCTTTCTTT.

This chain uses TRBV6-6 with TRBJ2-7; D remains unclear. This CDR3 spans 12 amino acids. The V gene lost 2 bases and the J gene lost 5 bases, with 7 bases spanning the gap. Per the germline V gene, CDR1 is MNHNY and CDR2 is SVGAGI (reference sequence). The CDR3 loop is CASSYRVDEQYF. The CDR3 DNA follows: TGTGCCAGCAGTTACAGAGTTGACGAGCAGTACTTC.

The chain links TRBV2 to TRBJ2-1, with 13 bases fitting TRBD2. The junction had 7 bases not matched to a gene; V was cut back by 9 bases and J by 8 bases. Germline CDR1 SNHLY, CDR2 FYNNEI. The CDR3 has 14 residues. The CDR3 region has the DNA TGTGCCAGTCATGGGACTAGCGGGACGGATGAGCAGTTCTTC. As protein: CASHGTSGTDEQFF.

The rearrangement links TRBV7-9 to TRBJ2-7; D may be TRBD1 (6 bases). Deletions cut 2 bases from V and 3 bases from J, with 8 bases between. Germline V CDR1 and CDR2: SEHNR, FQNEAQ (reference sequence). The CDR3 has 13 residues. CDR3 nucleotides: TGTGCCAGCAGCTTAACAGGGTACTACGAGCAGTACTTC. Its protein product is CASSLTGYYEQYF.

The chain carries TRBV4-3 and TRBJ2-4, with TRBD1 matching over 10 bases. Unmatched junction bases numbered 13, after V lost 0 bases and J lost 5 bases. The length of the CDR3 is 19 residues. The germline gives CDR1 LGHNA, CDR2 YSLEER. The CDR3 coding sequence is TGCGCCAGCAGCCAAGAAAGGGGGACAGGGGATTTTTTAGAAAACATTCAGTACTTC. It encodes CASSQERGTGDFLENIQYF.

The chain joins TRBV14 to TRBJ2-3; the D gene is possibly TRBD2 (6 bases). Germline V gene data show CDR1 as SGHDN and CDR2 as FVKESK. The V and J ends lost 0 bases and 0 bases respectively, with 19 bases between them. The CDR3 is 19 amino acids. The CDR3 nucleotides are TGTGCCAGCAGCCAAGATCTAATTACTAGCAGCCCTAGCACAGATACGCAGTATTTT. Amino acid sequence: CASSQDLITSSPSTDTQYF.

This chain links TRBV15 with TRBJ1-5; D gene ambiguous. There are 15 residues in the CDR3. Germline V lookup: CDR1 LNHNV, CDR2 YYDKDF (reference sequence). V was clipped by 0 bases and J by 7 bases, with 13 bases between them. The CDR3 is CATSRDLFGEQPQHF. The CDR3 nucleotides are TGTGCCACCAGCAGAGATCTTTTCGGGGAACAGCCCCAGCATTTT. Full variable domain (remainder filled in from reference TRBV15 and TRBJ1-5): DAMVIQNPRYQVTQFGKPVTLSCSQTLNHNVMYWYQQKSSQAPKLLFHYYDKDFNNEADTPDNFQSRRPNTSFCFLDIRSPGLGDTAMYLCATSRDLFGEQPQHFGDGTRLSIL.

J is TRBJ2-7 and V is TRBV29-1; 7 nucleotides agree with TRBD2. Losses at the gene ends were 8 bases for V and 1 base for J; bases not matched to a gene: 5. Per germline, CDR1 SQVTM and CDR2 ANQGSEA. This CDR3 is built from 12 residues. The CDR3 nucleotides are TGCAGCATGACGGGGGGATCCTACGAGCAGTACTTC. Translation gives CSMTGGSYEQYF.